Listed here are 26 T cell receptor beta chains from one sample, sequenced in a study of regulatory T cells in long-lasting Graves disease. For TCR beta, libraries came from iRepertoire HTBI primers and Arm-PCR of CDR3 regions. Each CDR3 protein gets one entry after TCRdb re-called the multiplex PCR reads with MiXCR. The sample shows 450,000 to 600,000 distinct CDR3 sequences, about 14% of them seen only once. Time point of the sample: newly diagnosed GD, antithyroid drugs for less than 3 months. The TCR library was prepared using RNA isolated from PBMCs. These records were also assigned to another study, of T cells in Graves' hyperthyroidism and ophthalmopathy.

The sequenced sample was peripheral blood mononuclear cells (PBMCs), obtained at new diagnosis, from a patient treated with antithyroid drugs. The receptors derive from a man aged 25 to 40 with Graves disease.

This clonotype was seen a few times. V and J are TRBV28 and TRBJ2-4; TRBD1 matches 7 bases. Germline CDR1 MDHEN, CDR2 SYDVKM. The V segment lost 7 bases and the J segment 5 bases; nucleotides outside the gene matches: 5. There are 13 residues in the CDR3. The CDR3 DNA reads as TGTGCCAGCATAGGGACAGCTCAAAACATTCAGTACTTC. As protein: CASIGTAQNIQYF.

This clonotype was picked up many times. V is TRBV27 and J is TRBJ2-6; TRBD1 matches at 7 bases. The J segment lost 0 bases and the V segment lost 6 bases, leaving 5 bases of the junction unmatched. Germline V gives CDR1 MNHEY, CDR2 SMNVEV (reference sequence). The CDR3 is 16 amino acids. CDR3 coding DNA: TGTGCCAGCAGCAGACAGGGAATCTCTGGGGCCAACGTCCTGACTTTC. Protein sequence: CASSRQGISGANVLTF. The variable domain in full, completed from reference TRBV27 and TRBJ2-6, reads EAQVTQNPRYLITVTGKKLTVTCSQNMNHEYMSWYRQDPGLGLRQIYYSMNVEVTDKGDVPEGYKVSRKEKRNFPLILESPSPNQTSLYFCASSRQGISGANVLTFGAGSRLTVL.

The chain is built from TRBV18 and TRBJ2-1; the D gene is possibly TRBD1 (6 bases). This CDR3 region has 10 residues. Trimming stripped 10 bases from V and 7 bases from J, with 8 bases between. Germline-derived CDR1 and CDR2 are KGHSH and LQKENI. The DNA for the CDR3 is TGTGCCACCCAGGGGAATGAGCAGTTCTTC. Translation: CATQGNEQFF.

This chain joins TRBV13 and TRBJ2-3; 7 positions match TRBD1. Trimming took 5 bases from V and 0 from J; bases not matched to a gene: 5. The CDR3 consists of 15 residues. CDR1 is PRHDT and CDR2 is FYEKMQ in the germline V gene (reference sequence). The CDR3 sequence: CASSTQGESTDTQYF. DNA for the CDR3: TGTGCCAGCAGCACTCAGGGGGAGAGCACAGATACGCAGTATTTT.

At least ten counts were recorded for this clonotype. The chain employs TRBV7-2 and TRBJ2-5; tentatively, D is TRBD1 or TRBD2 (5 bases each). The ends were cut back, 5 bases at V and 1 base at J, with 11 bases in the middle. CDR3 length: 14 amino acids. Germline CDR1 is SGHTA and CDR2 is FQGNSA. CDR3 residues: CASSRRGSQETQYF. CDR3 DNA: TGTGCCAGCAGCCGACGGGGCAGCCAAGAGACCCAGTACTTC.

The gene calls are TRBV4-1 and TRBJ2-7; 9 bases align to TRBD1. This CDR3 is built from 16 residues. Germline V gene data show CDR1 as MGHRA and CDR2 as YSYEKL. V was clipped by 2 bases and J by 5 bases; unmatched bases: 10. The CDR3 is CASSQTGGGQGNEQYF. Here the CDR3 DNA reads TGCGCCAGCAGCCAAACCGGCGGGGGACAGGGAAACGAGCAGTACTTC.

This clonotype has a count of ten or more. CDR3 amino acids: CASRVPTSGRSDEQYF. The CDR3, as DNA: TGTGCCAGCAGGGTACCGACTAGCGGGAGGTCGGACGAGCAGTACTTC. The chain combines TRBV2 with TRBJ2-7, with TRBD2 matching over 13 bases. Losses at the gene ends were 6 bases for V and 5 bases for J; bases not matched to a gene: 10. The germline V gene has CDR1 SNHLY and CDR2 FYNNEI. The CDR3 runs to 16 residues.

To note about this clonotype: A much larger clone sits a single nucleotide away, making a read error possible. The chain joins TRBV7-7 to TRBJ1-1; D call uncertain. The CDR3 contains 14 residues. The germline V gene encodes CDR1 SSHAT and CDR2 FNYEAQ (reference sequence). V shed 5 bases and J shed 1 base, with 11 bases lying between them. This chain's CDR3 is CASSPTPWNTEAFF. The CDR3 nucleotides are TGTGCCAGCAGCCCCACCCCCTGGAACACTGAAGCTTTCTTT.

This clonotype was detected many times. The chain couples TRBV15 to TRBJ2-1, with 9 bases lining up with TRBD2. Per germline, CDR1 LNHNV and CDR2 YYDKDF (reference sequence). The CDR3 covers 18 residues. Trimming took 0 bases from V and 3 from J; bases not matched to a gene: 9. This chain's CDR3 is CATSREYLKLAGYNEQFF. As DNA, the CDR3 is TGTGCCACCAGCAGAGAGTATCTTAAACTAGCGGGCTACAATGAGCAGTTCTTC. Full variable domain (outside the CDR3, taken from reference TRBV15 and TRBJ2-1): DAMVIQNPRYQVTQFGKPVTLSCSQTLNHNVMYWYQQKSSQAPKLLFHYYDKDFNNEADTPDNFQSRRPNTSFCFLDIRSPGLGDTAMYLCATSREYLKLAGYNEQFFGPGTRLTVL.

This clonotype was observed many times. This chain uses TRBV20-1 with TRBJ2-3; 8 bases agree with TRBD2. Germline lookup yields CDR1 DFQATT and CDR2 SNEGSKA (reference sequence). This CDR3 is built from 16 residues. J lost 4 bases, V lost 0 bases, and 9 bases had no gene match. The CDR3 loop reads CSARDLISGTSDTQYF. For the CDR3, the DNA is TGCAGTGCTAGAGATCTTATTAGCGGGACCTCAGATACGCAGTATTTT.

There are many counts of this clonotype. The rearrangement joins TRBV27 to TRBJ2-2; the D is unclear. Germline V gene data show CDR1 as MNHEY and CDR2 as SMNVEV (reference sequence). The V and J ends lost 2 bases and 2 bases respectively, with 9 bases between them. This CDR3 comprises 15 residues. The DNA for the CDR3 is TGTGCCAGCAGTTTAATGTGGCAAAACACCGGGGAGCTGTTTTTT. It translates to CASSLMWQNTGELFF.

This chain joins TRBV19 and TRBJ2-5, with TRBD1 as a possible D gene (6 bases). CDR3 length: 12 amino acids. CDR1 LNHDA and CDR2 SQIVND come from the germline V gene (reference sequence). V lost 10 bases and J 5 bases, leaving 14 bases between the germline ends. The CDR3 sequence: CATADRTETQYF. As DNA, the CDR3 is TGTGCCACTGCGGACAGAACGGAGACCCAGTACTTC.

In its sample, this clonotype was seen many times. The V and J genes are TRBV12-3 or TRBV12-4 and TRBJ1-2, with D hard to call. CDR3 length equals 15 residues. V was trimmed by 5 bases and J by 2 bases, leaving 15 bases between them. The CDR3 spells CASSPYNTLNYGYTF. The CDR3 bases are TGTGCCAGCAGTCCGTACAATACATTAAACTATGGCTACACCTTC.

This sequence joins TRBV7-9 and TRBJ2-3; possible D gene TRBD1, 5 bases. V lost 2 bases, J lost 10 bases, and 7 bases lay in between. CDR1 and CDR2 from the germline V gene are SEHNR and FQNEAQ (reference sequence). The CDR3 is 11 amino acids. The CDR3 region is CASSLQGSQYF. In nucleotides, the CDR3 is TGTGCCAGCAGCTTACAGGGTTCGCAGTATTTT.

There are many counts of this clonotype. The CDR3 DNA reads TGCAGCGTTGAGGAGACAGGGGGCAGCGGGGCCAACGTCCTGACTTTC. This translates into CSVEETGGSGANVLTF. V gene TRBV29-1 combines with J gene TRBJ2-6, with 10 bases identical to TRBD1. Trimming cost V 3 bases and J 4 bases; bases outside gene matches: 6. CDR1 SQVTM and CDR2 ANQGSEA come from the germline V gene. The CDR3 spans 16 residues.

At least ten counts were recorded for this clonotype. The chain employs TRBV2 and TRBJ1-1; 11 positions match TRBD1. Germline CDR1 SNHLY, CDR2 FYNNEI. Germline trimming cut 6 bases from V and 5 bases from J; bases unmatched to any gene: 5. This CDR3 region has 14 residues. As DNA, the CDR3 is TGTGCCAGCAGGTCCGGGACAGGGGGGACTGAAGCTTTCTTT. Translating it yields CASRSGTGGTEAFF.

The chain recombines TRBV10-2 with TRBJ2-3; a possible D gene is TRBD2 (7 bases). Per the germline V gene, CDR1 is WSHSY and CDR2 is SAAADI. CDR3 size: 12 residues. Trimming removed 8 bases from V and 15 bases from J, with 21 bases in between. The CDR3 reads CASGGAHQKGYF. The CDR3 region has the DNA TGCGCCAGCGGGGGGGCCCATCAAAAAGGATATTTT.

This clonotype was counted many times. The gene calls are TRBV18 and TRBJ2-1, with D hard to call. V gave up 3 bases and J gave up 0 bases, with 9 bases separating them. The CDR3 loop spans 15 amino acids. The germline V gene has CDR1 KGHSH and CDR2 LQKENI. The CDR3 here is CASSPYGSSYNEQFF. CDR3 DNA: TGTGCCAGCTCACCGTACGGTAGCTCCTACAATGAGCAGTTCTTC.

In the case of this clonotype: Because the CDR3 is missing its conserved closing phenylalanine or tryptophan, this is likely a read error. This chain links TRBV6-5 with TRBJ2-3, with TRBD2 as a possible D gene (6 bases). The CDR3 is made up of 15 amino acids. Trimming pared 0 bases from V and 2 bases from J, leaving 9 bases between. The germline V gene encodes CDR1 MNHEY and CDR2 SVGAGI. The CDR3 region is CASSYSGTATDTQYS. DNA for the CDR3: TGTGCCAGCAGTTACTCCGGGACTGCCACAGATACGCAGTATTCT.

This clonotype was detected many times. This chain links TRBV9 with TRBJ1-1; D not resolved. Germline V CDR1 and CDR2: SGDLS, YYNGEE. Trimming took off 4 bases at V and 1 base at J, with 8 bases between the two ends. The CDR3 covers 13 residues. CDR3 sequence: CASSIRPNTEAFF. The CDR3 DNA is TGTGCCAGCAGCATTCGGCCGAACACTGAAGCTTTCTTT.

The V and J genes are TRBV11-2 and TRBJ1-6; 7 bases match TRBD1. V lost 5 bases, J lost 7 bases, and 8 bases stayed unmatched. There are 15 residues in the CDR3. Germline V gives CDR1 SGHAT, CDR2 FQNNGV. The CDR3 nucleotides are TGTGCCAGCAGCGCCGGGGGACAGTTCAATTCACCCCTCCACTTT. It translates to CASSAGGQFNSPLHF.

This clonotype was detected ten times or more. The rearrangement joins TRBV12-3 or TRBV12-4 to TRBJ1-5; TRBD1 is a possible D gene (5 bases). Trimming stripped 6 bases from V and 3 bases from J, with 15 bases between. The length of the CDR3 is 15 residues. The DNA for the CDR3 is TGTGCCAGCAGCCCTCCGGGAGGGGCCAATCAGCCCCAGCATTTT. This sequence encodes CASSPPGGANQPQHF.

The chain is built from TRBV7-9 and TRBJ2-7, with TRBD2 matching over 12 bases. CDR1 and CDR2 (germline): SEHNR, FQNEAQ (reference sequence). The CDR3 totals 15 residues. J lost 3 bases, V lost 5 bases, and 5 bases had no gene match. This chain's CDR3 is CASSIVTSGSYEQYF. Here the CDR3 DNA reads TGTGCCAGCAGCATTGTGACTAGCGGGAGCTACGAGCAGTACTTC.

The CDR3 DNA reads as TGTGCCAGCAGCCCCGGGCAGGCGTCTGGGGATACGCAGTATTTT. As protein: CASSPGQASGDTQYF. This chain joins TRBV11-2 and TRBJ2-3; D call uncertain. Germline V lookup: CDR1 SGHAT, CDR2 FQNNGV. V shed 5 bases and J shed 6 bases, with 18 bases lying between them. This CDR3 spans 15 amino acids.

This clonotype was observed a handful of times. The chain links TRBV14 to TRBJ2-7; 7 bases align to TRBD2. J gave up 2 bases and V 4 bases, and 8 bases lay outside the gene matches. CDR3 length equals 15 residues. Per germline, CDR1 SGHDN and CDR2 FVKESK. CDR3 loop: CASSPREALPYEQYF. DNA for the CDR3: TGTGCCAGCAGCCCTCGGGAGGCCCTCCCCTACGAGCAGTACTTC.

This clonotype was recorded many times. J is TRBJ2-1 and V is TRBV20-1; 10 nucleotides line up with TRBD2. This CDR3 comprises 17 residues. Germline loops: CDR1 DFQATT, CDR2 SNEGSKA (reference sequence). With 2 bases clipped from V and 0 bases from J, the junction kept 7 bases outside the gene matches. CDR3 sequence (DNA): TGCAGTGCTAGATTAGTTCCTAGCGGGGGCTCCTACAATGAGCAGTTCTTC. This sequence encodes CSARLVPSGGSYNEQFF.